This entry lists 26 T cell receptor beta chains sequenced from one sample in a study of cytomegalovirus exposure and HLA in healthy donors. 60 Vbeta and 13 Jbeta primers were used in PCR. Method: immunoSEQ multiplex PCR; TCRdb's copy keeps in-frame clones and lacks some. Here the sample spans 99,000 or so clones, over 60% being singletons. The sequenced sample was PBMCs. These receptors originate from a man aged 55 to 69 in good health and CMV-seropositive.

This clone showed up just a few times. The gene calls are TRBV5-1 and TRBJ1-1; possibly TRBD1 for D (5 bases). This CDR3 region has 15 residues. V was trimmed by 4 bases and J by 1 base, leaving 14 bases between them. Germline loops: CDR1 SGHRS, CDR2 YFSETQ. CDR3 sequence reads: CASSPGWGGNTEAFF. In DNA, the CDR3 is TGCGCCAGCAGCCCAGGTTGGGGGGGGAACACTGAAGCTTTCTTT.

J is TRBJ2-2 and V is TRBV15; D is unclear. Per the germline V gene, CDR1 is LNHNV and CDR2 is YYDKDF (reference sequence). The CDR3 covers 15 residues. V was clipped by 1 base and J by 5 bases, with 11 bases between them. DNA of the CDR3: TGTGCCACCAGCAGAGTCCCGCTGACTACCGGGGAGCTGTTTTTT. Translated, it gives CATSRVPLTTGELFF.

The rearrangement joins TRBV9 to TRBJ2-1; 7 bases fit TRBD2. This CDR3 is 15 amino acids long. Germline V gene lookup returns CDR1 SGDLS and CDR2 YYNGEE. Unmatched junction bases numbered 9, after V lost 5 bases and J lost 4 bases. The CDR3 reads CASSETSALYNEQFF. CDR3 nucleotides: TGTGCCAGCAGTGAAACTAGCGCCTTATACAATGAGCAGTTCTTC.

The chain links TRBV2 to TRBJ2-3; 11 bases align to TRBD1. The CDR3 contains 15 residues. The germline CDR1 and CDR2 sequences are SNHLY and FYNNEI. The V segment lost 10 bases and the J segment 4 bases; nucleotides outside the gene matches: 10. CDR3 nucleotide sequence: TGTGCCACAGCAAGGGACAGGGGGACGGCAGATACGCAGTATTTT. It yields the protein CATARDRGTADTQYF. Complete variable domain (other parts from reference TRBV2 and TRBJ2-3): EPEVTQTPSHQVTQMGQEVILRCVPISNHLYFYWYRQILGQKVEFLVSFYNNEISEKSEIFDDQFSVERPDGSNFTLKIRSTKLEDSAMYFCATARDRGTADTQYFGPGTRLTVL.

The rearrangement joins TRBV28 to TRBJ1-1, with a weak D call TRBD1 (6 bases). CDR1 is MDHEN and CDR2 is SYDVKM in the germline V gene. V was cut by 10 bases and J by 4 bases, with 16 bases left in between. The CDR3 contains 13 residues. This CDR3 reads CATKRPGATEAFF. CDR3 DNA: TGTGCCACCAAAAGGCCAGGGGCCACTGAAGCTTTCTTT. Combining the CDR3 with reference TRBV28 and TRBJ1-1 gives the whole variable domain DVKVTQSSRYLVKRTGEKVFLECVQDMDHENMFWYRQDPGLGLRLIYFSYDVKMKEKGDIPEGYSVSREKKERFSLILESASTNQTSMYLCATKRPGATEAFFGQGTRLTVV.

This chain links TRBV7-9 with TRBJ2-7; TRBD2 might be the D (5 bases). V was pared by 4 bases and J by 0 bases, with 13 bases between. The CDR3 has 15 amino acids. The germline CDR1 and CDR2 sequences are SEHNR and FQNEAQ (reference sequence). CDR3 loop: CASSSILDSSYEQYF. CDR3 DNA sequence: TGTGCCAGCAGCTCAATCCTGGACTCCTCCTACGAGCAGTACTTC. Full variable domain (outside the CDR3, taken from reference TRBV7-9 and TRBJ2-7): DTGVSQNPRHKITKRGQNVTFRCDPISEHNRLYWYRQTLGQGPEFLTYFQNEAQLEKSRLLSDRFSAERPKGSFSTLEIQRTEQGDSAMYLCASSSILDSSYEQYFGPGTRLTVT.

The rearrangement uses TRBV5-1 and TRBJ2-3; D unclear. The CDR3 has 14 amino acids. The V end was cut by 0 bases, the J end by 3 bases, with 8 bases between. Germline lookup yields CDR1 SGHRS and CDR2 YFSETQ. This CDR3 reads CASSLATETDTQYF. CDR3 sequence (DNA): TGCGCCAGCAGCTTGGCCACAGAGACAGATACGCAGTATTTT. The variable domain in full, with the rest retrieved from reference TRBV5-1 and TRBJ2-3, is KAGVTQTPRYLIKTRGQQVTLSCSPISGHRSVSWYQQTPGQGLQFLFEYFSETQRNKGNFPGRFSGRQFSNSRSEMNVSTLELGDSALYLCASSLATETDTQYFGPGTRLTVL.

The V call is TRBV10-3, the J call TRBJ2-7; the D gene is possibly TRBD2 (6 bases). The CDR3 is 14 amino acids. V lost 7 bases to trimming and J lost 4 bases, with 17 bases between them. Germline CDR1 reads ENHRY; CDR2 reads SYGVKD. DNA of the CDR3: TGTGCCATCACTGGAAGGACGGGAGATTACGAGCAGTACTTC. Protein: CAITGRTGDYEQYF.

This chain links TRBV21-1 with TRBJ2-7; the DNA was not used to check the table's D call, TRBD1. TRBV21-1 is termed a pseudogene. The CDR3 contains 17 residues. This CDR3 reads CASSKNPGQGVFVEQYF. CDR3 nucleotides: TGTGCCAGCAGCAAAAATCCCGGACAAGGAGTCTTTGTCGAGCAGTACTTC.

The chain employs TRBV7-2 and TRBJ2-3, with D perhaps matching TRBD2 (5 bases). The CDR3 extends over 17 amino acids. Looked up from germline, CDR1 is SGHTA and CDR2 is FQGNSA. Trimming took 4 bases from V and 1 from J, leaving 18 bases between them. The CDR3 sequence: CASSSRRRSLGTDTQYF. Here the CDR3 DNA reads TGTGCCAGCAGCTCCCGGAGGAGGAGTCTGGGCACAGATACGCAGTATTTT.

The rearrangement links TRBV5-6 to TRBJ2-1, with 7 nucleotides matching TRBD2. CDR3 length equals 17 residues. After removal of 3 bases from V and 0 bases from J, the junction contained 9 bases not matched to a gene. Germline V CDR1 and CDR2: SGHDT, YYEEEE. The CDR3: CASSWGGWGGSYNEQFF. The CDR3 DNA follows: TGTGCCAGCAGCTGGGGAGGATGGGGGGGCTCCTACAATGAGCAGTTCTTC. Full variable domain (missing parts from reference TRBV5-6 and TRBJ2-1): DAGVTQSPTHLIKTRGQQVTLRCSPKSGHDTVSWYQQALGQGPQFIFQYYEEEERQRGNFPDRFSGHQFPNYSSELNVNALLLGDSALYLCASSWGGWGGSYNEQFFGPGTRLTVL.

The chain uses TRBV25-1 and TRBJ2-3; 10 nucleotides line up with TRBD1. Germline V lookup: CDR1 MGHDK, CDR2 SYGVNS. The V and J ends lost 4 bases and 3 bases, in that order; junction bases with no gene match: 4. The CDR3 runs 15 residues. CDR3 protein: CASSGQGAMTDTQYF. DNA for the CDR3: TGTGCCAGCAGTGGACAGGGGGCTATGACAGATACGCAGTATTTT.

This clone was found once. This chain links TRBV25-1 with TRBJ2-7; 8 positions match TRBD2. V shed 6 bases and J 4 bases; nucleotides not matched to a gene: 8. The length of the CDR3 is 14 residues. Germline CDR1 and CDR2: MGHDK and SYGVNS. The CDR3 DNA reads as TGTGCCAGCAGAACCTCCGGCGGGAGGTACGAGCAGTACTTC. The encoded protein is CASRTSGGRYEQYF.

CDR3 protein: CASSVFRQPNTGELFF. The DNA of the CDR3 is TGTGCCAGCAGCGTCTTTCGACAACCGAACACCGGGGAGCTGTTTTTT. The J gene is TRBJ2-2, the V gene TRBV9, with D unresolved. V was clipped by 2 bases and J by 0 bases, with 11 bases between them. The CDR3 totals 16 residues. Looked up from germline, CDR1 is SGDLS and CDR2 is YYNGEE.

The gene calls are TRBV30 and TRBJ1-2; 8 nucleotides agree with TRBD1. Germline assignment: CDR1 GTSNPN and CDR2 SVGIG (reference sequence). Losses at the gene ends were 3 bases for V and 4 bases for J; bases not matched to a gene: 10. The CDR3 is made up of 15 amino acids. The chain's CDR3 is CAWSFGTGIFYGYTF. CDR3 DNA sequence: TGTGCCTGGAGCTTTGGGACAGGCATCTTCTATGGCTACACCTTC.

CDR3 coding DNA: TGTGCCAGCAGTTACTCGAGGACATCAGAGACCCAGTACTTC. Translation gives CASSYSRTSETQYF. The chain carries TRBV6-6 and TRBJ2-5; D might be TRBD1 (5 bases). V dropped 0 bases and J dropped 4 bases, with 9 bases sitting between them. Germline lookup yields CDR1 MNHNY and CDR2 SVGAGI (reference sequence). The length of the CDR3 is 14 residues.

V usage is TRBV19 and J usage is TRBJ2-7; the D gene is possibly TRBD2 (5 bases). The germline V gene has CDR1 LNHDA and CDR2 SQIVND (reference sequence). The CDR3 contains 14 residues. The V end lost 3 bases, the J end lost 6 bases, and 15 bases lay between the germline ends. The CDR3 protein is CASSMGSGFSEQYF. The CDR3 nucleotides read TGTGCCAGTAGTATGGGCAGCGGATTCTCCGAGCAGTACTTC.

This chain joins TRBV7-2 and TRBJ2-5, with D perhaps TRBD2 (7 bases). The CDR3 has 15 residues. The germline gives CDR1 SGHTA, CDR2 FQGNSA. Trimming took off 0 bases at V and 5 bases at J, with 13 bases between the two ends. For the CDR3, the DNA is TGTGCCAGCAGCTTAGCGTGGGGGGGCGGGGAGACCCAGTACTTC. Translating gives CASSLAWGGGETQYF.

As regards this clone: One end of the junction varies from germline; a read error may be responsible. The chain links TRBV7-9 to TRBJ1-1; 7 bases fit TRBD1. The germline gives CDR1 SEHNR, CDR2 FQNEAQ (reference sequence). The CDR3 loop spans 12 amino acids. CDR3 sequence reads: CSSSMQGAEAFF. The CDR3 DNA is TGTTCCAGCAGCATGCAGGGGGCTGAAGCTTTCTTT.

The sample holds a few counts of this clone. The chain has TRBV5-4 and TRBJ2-3; possibly TRBD2 for D (6 bases). V dropped 0 bases and J dropped 0 bases, with 11 bases sitting between them. The germline gives CDR1 SGHNT, CDR2 YYREEE (reference sequence). There are 16 residues in the CDR3. CDR3 sequence: CASSLAQAGSTDTQYF. The CDR3, as DNA: TGTGCCAGCAGCTTGGCCCAAGCGGGCAGCACAGATACGCAGTATTTT.

This clone was found a few times. V usage is TRBV10-3 and J usage is TRBJ1-5, with 8 bases identical to TRBD1. This CDR3 spans 13 amino acids. V lost 8 bases, J lost 5 bases, and 5 bases stayed unmatched. Germline V gene sequence: CDR1 ENHRY, CDR2 SYGVKD. The CDR3 nucleotides read TGTGCCATCGGGATGGACAGGGATCAGCCCCAGCATTTT. Protein product: CAIGMDRDQPQHF.

The genes are TRBV6-1 and TRBJ2-5; D is ambiguous. The CDR3 contains 14 residues. V lost 1 base and J lost 4, with 10 bases in between. CDR1 is MNHNS, CDR2 SASEGT, per germline. The CDR3 bases are TGTGCCAGCAGTGAAGGTCCCACTGGAGAGACCCAGTACTTC. Protein product: CASSEGPTGETQYF.

In regard to this clone: Lacking the conserved final phenylalanine or tryptophan, this CDR3 likely reflects a read error. This sequence joins TRBV5-6 and TRBJ2-7, with a possible D match to TRBD1 (5 bases). Germline CDR1 and CDR2: SGHDT and YYEEEE. Trimming stripped 6 bases from V and 3 bases from J, with 16 bases between. The CDR3 is 14 residues long. The CDR3 nucleotides read TGTGCCAGCACCTGGGGCGGTTCCTACTACGAGCAGTACCTC. Translating it yields CASTWGGSYYEQYL.

This clone came up once. The chain uses TRBV6-5 and TRBJ1-5; the D is unclear. The CDR3 spans 13 residues. V gave up 5 bases and J gave up 7 bases, with 12 bases separating them. CDR1 is MNHEY and CDR2 is SVGAGI in the germline V gene. In DNA, the CDR3 is TGTGCCAGCAGTCTACAAGCGGGGCAGCCCCAGCATTTT. It encodes CASSLQAGQPQHF.

The V call is TRBV7-8, the J call TRBJ2-1, with a possible D match to TRBD2 (6 bases). This CDR3 spans 17 amino acids. Germline CDR1 SGHVS, CDR2 FQNEAQ. The germline V and J ends were trimmed by 7 bases and 4 bases, with 23 bases remaining between them. In DNA form, the CDR3 reads TGTGCCAGCACCTCCGGAGGGGAGCGGGTGATGTACAATGAGCAGTTCTTC. Its protein product is CASTSGGERVMYNEQFF.

This chain joins TRBV5-5 and TRBJ1-2, with 7 bases aligning to TRBD1. Trimming cost V 6 bases and J 4 bases; bases outside gene matches: 9. This CDR3 is built from 14 residues. Germline loops: CDR1 SGHKS, CDR2 YYEKEE (reference sequence). CDR3 in amino acids: CASNDPGQFYGYTF. CDR3 coding DNA: TGTGCCAGCAACGACCCGGGACAGTTCTATGGCTACACCTTC.